The sample holds a few counts of the clone carrying this T cell receptor (beta chain). Its specificity is not known. Individual cDNA molecules received unique molecular identifiers. TCRdb called the 5' RACE reads again in MiXCR, with one record for every CDR3 protein. The sample has roughly 40,000 distinct CDR3 sequences, over 9% seen once. The data originate from a study of early T cells in non-severe SARS-CoV-2 infection. Across the whole study: Sequenced material consisted of bulk RNA (from unsorted whole blood), and chains were unpaired. General study findings and limits: Private and CD4 specificities were missed by VDJdb matching, which favored anti-spike CD8 responses.

From germline, CDR1 is SQVTM and CDR2 ANQGSEA. The CDR3 totals 11 residues. Trimming shortened V by 3 bases and J by 6 bases, and 7 bases separated the two germline ends. The J gene is TRBJ2-3, the V gene TRBV29-1; no firm D call. This receptor was obtained from an adult who was a healthcare worker with PCR-confirmed SARS-CoV-2 infection or an uninfected control (not recorded which). The sample comprised whole blood. CDR3 nucleotide sequence: TGCAGCGTTGACATTTATGATACGCAGTATTTT. The encoded protein is CSVDIYDTQYF.